This record looks at one TCR beta chain sequence and its context. The data originate from a study of blood T cell repertoires in COVID-19. Looked up from germline, CDR1 is MGHRA and CDR2 is YSYEKL. This CDR3 is built from 15 residues. V was trimmed by 1 base and J by 8 bases, leaving 17 bases between them. Generated by immunoSEQ multiplex PCR, the TCRdb table keeps only in-frame clones and is missing some. This sample has hundreds of thousands of clones; around nine tenths occur once, and the top ten carry under 8.5%. This chain joins TRBV4-1 and TRBJ1-2; D is unresolved. The specimen was peripheral blood. The clonotype comes from a woman aged 45-65 years with COVID-19, enrolled during active disease. The CDR3 DNA reads TGCGCCAGCAGCCAAGGAGACACCCTCGCACCCGGCTACACCTTC. Protein sequence: CASSQGDTLAPGYTF.